Each of the 29 T cell receptor beta chains below was sequenced from the same sample in a study of T cell changes during pregnancy in multiple sclerosis. Profiling relied on immunoSEQ multiplex PCR, and the TCRdb table lists in-frame clones only, not all of them. The sample yields about 40,000 clones, roughly 90% seen once. Sequenced material: CD8+ T cells from peripheral blood mononuclear cells, taken in the first trimester of pregnancy. The receptors originated from a female donor with multiple sclerosis, enrolled in a pregnancy study.

The chain is built from TRBV30 and TRBJ1-1; 9 positions match TRBD1. CDR1 is GTSNPN, CDR2 SVGIG, per germline (reference sequence). The junction had 5 bases not matched to a gene; V was cut back by 2 bases and J by 4 bases. The CDR3 sequence is 14 residues long. In DNA, the CDR3 is TGTGCCTGGAGTACCGGGACAGGGACCACTGAAGCTTTCTTT. Translation gives CAWSTGTGTTEAFF.

CDR3 sequence: CASSWGQGYFSPLHF. The CDR3 nucleotides are TGTGCCAGCAGTTGGGGACAGGGCTACTTCTCACCCCTCCACTTT. The J gene is TRBJ1-6, the V gene TRBV27; 9 bases line up with TRBD1. The CDR3 consists of 15 residues. Germline loops: CDR1 MNHEY, CDR2 SMNVEV (reference sequence). After removal of 4 bases from V and 10 bases from J, the junction contained 8 bases not matched to a gene.

The chain couples TRBV6-5 to TRBJ1-3; D may be TRBD1 (5 bases). The germline V and J ends were trimmed by 10 bases and 3 bases, with 16 bases remaining between them. The germline V gene has CDR1 MNHEY and CDR2 SVGAGI. The CDR3 totals 14 residues. The CDR3 DNA reads as TGTGCCACAGGGCATACAGAAGGTGGAAACACCATATATTTT. It is translated as CATGHTEGGNTIYF.

The V and J genes are TRBV2 and TRBJ1-1; D is undetermined. CDR1 and CDR2 from the germline V gene are SNHLY and FYNNEI. V lost 7 bases to trimming and J lost 0 bases, with 15 bases between them. CDR3 size: 15 residues. CDR3 sequence: CASTVGDDLNTEAFF. CDR3 in DNA: TGTGCCAGCACTGTTGGAGATGACCTGAACACTGAAGCTTTCTTT.

The J gene is TRBJ2-7, the V gene TRBV7-8; tentatively, D is TRBD1 (6 bases). Germline V gives CDR1 SGHVS, CDR2 FQNEAQ. V was pared by 3 bases and J by 2 bases, with 14 bases between. The CDR3 spans 15 residues. The CDR3 coding sequence is TGTGCCAGCAGCTTGGGGGCACAGGGACCCTACGAGCAGTACTTC. Protein product: CASSLGAQGPYEQYF.

The chain has TRBV6-1 and TRBJ2-5, with TRBD2 as a possible D gene (6 bases). Germline V gene data show CDR1 as MNHNS and CDR2 as SASEGT. This CDR3 has 14 amino acids. The V end was cut by 2 bases, the J end by 6 bases, with 13 bases between. The CDR3 region has the DNA TGTGCCAGCAGTGAAACGGGGGAATTGAAGACCCAGTACTTC. This codes for CASSETGELKTQYF.

V and J are TRBV2 and TRBJ1-5; 9 positions match TRBD1. The CDR3 consists of 14 residues. CDR1 and CDR2 from the germline V gene are SNHLY and FYNNEI. The ends lost 4 bases at V and 6 bases at J; junction bases unmatched: 4. The CDR3 coding sequence is TGTGCCAGCAGTGCGGGACAGGGCGGTCAGCCCCAGCATTTT. Translation: CASSAGQGGQPQHF.

The chain is built from TRBV7-9 and TRBJ2-7; 7 positions match TRBD1. Germline CDR1 is SEHNR and CDR2 is FQNEAQ (reference sequence). The CDR3 is 14 amino acids. V shed 4 bases, J shed 5 bases, and the junction held 8 bases outside the gene matches. The CDR3 is CASSWATGPDEQYF. CDR3 DNA: TGTGCCAGCAGCTGGGCGACAGGGCCCGACGAGCAGTACTTC. The full variable domain, its missing parts supplied by reference TRBV7-9 and TRBJ2-7, is DTGVSQNPRHKITKRGQNVTFRCDPISEHNRLYWYRQTLGQGPEFLTYFQNEAQLEKSRLLSDRFSAERPKGSFSTLEIQRTEQGDSAMYLCASSWATGPDEQYFGPGTRLTVT.

This clone was found once. This sequence joins TRBV9 and TRBJ1-1; 7 bases fit TRBD1. In germline, CDR1 is SGDLS, CDR2 YYNGEE. CDR3 length equals 13 residues. V shed 3 bases, J shed 10 bases, and the junction held 9 bases outside the gene matches. The CDR3 DNA follows: TGTGCCAGCAGCGAGGGGGACAGCCAGGGAGCTTTCTTT. Translation: CASSEGDSQGAFF.

The CDR3, as DNA: TGCGCCAGCAGCCAGAGAATCACTAGCGGGGGGAACACCGGGGAGCTGTTTTTT. This codes for CASSQRITSGGNTGELFF. This rearrangement joins TRBV4-1 to TRBJ2-2; 11 positions agree with TRBD2. Per the germline V gene, CDR1 is MGHRA and CDR2 is YSYEKL. The CDR3 runs to 18 residues. The ends lost 3 bases at V and 1 base at J; junction bases unmatched: 7.

This clone is termed medium-sized. The chain has TRBV6-1 and TRBJ2-1; TRBD2 matches at 9 bases. J was trimmed by 2 bases and V by 5 bases; bases with no gene match: 4. CDR3 length: 15 amino acids. Germline lookup yields CDR1 MNHNS and CDR2 SASEGT. DNA of the CDR3: TGTGCCAGCAGTACGGGCGGGGGGGCCTACAATGAGCAGTTCTTC. It encodes CASSTGGGAYNEQFF.

The V and J genes are TRBV13 and TRBJ1-2; 7 bases agree with TRBD1. The V segment lost 0 bases and the J segment 6 bases; nucleotides outside the gene matches: 4. The CDR3 has 14 residues. CDR1 and CDR2 (germline): PRHDT, FYEKMQ (reference sequence). The CDR3 region is CASSLGGTENGYTF. The DNA of the CDR3 is TGTGCCAGCAGCTTAGGGGGGACAGAGAATGGCTACACCTTC.

This clone was detected only once. The chain employs TRBV27 and TRBJ1-6; no firm D call. Germline assignment: CDR1 MNHEY and CDR2 SMNVEV (reference sequence). Trimming cost V 6 bases and J 7 bases, with 7 bases left between them. The CDR3 length is 12 residues. The CDR3 DNA sequence: TGTGCCAGCAGAACCACAAATTCACCCCTCCACTTT. It codes for CASRTTNSPLHF.

J is TRBJ2-2 and V is TRBV13; D possibly corresponds to TRBD1 (6 bases). The CDR3 consists of 15 residues. Trimming took 5 bases from V and 5 from J, leaving 15 bases between them. Looked up from germline, CDR1 is PRHDT and CDR2 is FYEKMQ (reference sequence). The CDR3 protein is CASSTQGMRTGELFF. For the CDR3, the DNA is TGTGCCAGCAGCACACAGGGAATGCGGACCGGGGAGCTGTTTTTT.

Here the CDR3 reads CASSLGGGDTGELFF. CDR3 nucleotides: TGTGCCAGCAGCTTAGGTGGCGGGGACACCGGGGAGCTGTTTTTT. This chain joins TRBV7-8 and TRBJ2-2; possible D gene TRBD2, 6 bases. Deletions cut 1 base from V and 3 bases from J, with 9 bases between. Germline CDR1 reads SGHVS; CDR2 reads FQNEAQ. The CDR3 totals 15 residues.

The rearrangement uses TRBV7-9 and TRBJ2-7, with TRBD1 matching over 7 bases. The germline V gene encodes CDR1 SEHNR and CDR2 FQNEAQ (reference sequence). This CDR3 contains 14 residues. Trimming at V came to 3 bases and at J to 2 bases, leaving 4 bases not matched to a gene. The CDR3 nucleotides are TGTGCCAGCAGCTTGACAGGGCAGACCTACGAGCAGTACTTC. This gives the protein CASSLTGQTYEQYF.

In DNA, the CDR3 is TGTGCCAGCAGCTTAGGAAAGGGAGAAGGATCACCCCTCCACTTT. Translation: CASSLGKGEGSPLHF. V is TRBV7-6 and J is TRBJ1-6; D uncertain. V dropped 1 base and J dropped 10 bases, with 14 bases sitting between them. CDR3 length equals 15 residues. Germline loops: CDR1 SGHVS, CDR2 FNYEAQ.

The chain recombines TRBV25-1 with TRBJ1-2, with D uncertain. The CDR3 is 15 amino acids. Deletions cut 7 bases from V and 7 bases from J, with 22 bases between. Germline V lookup: CDR1 MGHDK, CDR2 SYGVNS. The CDR3 DNA sequence: TGTGCCAGCACACCAAAAATGGGAGCAGCGAGTGGCTACACCTTC. Translating it yields CASTPKMGAASGYTF.

Only one count was recorded for this clone. CDR3 DNA: TGTGCCAGCAGCCCTTCGGAGGGTAGGGAGCAGTACTTC. It specifies CASSPSEGREQYF. The chain uses TRBV13 and TRBJ2-7; tentative D call: TRBD2 (6 bases). Trimming left V 5 bases short and J 7 bases short, with 15 bases between. This CDR3 comprises 13 residues. Germline CDR1 reads PRHDT; CDR2 reads FYEKMQ (reference sequence).

The CDR3 DNA is TGTGCCTGGAGCCCTGGACTTAACTACACCTTC. This translates into CAWSPGLNYTF. The V gene is TRBV30, the J gene TRBJ1-2; no firm D call. The CDR3 consists of 11 residues. Germline-derived CDR1 and CDR2 are GTSNPN and SVGIG (reference sequence). The ends were cut back, 3 bases at V and 10 bases at J, with 12 bases in the middle.

This rearrangement joins TRBV15 to TRBJ2-7, with a weak D call TRBD1 (6 bases). This CDR3 has 14 amino acids. V was cut by 8 bases and J by 5 bases, with 19 bases left in between. Germline CDR1 and CDR2: LNHNV and YYDKDF (reference sequence). CDR3: CATQDRKVGNEQYF. In DNA, the CDR3 is TGTGCCACCCAAGACAGGAAGGTCGGAAACGAGCAGTACTTC.

The rearrangement links TRBV2 to TRBJ1-4; 8 nucleotides line up with TRBD1. CDR1 is SNHLY, CDR2 FYNNEI, per germline. The CDR3 consists of 15 residues. With 3 bases clipped from V and 6 bases from J, the junction kept 6 bases outside the gene matches. CDR3 protein: CASSDGQGWDEKLFF. CDR3 sequence (DNA): TGTGCCAGCAGTGATGGACAGGGATGGGATGAAAAACTGTTTTTT.

This chain uses TRBV4-1 with TRBJ2-2; D is possibly TRBD1 (5 bases). V gave up 0 bases and J gave up 0 bases, with 11 bases separating them. Germline V gives CDR1 MGHRA, CDR2 YSYEKL. The CDR3 covers 17 residues. The CDR3 is CASSQEGKTANTGELFF. CDR3 nucleotides: TGCGCCAGCAGCCAAGAGGGTAAGACAGCGAACACCGGGGAGCTGTTTTTT.

The chain is built from TRBV6-5 and TRBJ2-5, with TRBD2 matching over 15 bases. V was clipped by 4 bases and J by 7 bases; unmatched bases: 4. CDR1 MNHEY and CDR2 SVGAGI come from the germline V gene. The CDR3 has 15 residues. In DNA form, the CDR3 reads TGTGCCAGCAGTTCCGGGACTAGCGGGGGGTTGACCCAGTACTTC. Amino acid sequence: CASSSGTSGGLTQYF.

The rearrangement links TRBV2 to TRBJ1-2; no clear D. Germline V gene sequence: CDR1 SNHLY, CDR2 FYNNEI. CDR3 length equals 14 residues. V lost 4 bases, J lost 2 bases, and 11 bases lay in between. Written as DNA, the CDR3 is TGTGCCAGCAGTGTTCGGGGTCCCAACTATGGCTACACCTTC. This translates into CASSVRGPNYGYTF.

V gene TRBV7-3 combines with J gene TRBJ2-1; 13 bases line up with TRBD2. Germline CDR1 and CDR2: SGHTA and FQGTGA. The V and J ends lost 1 base and 8 bases, in that order; junction bases with no gene match: 8. There are 17 residues in the CDR3. The CDR3 is CASSLRLAGGRIDEQFF. In DNA, the CDR3 is TGTGCCAGCAGCTTAAGACTAGCGGGGGGCCGGATCGATGAGCAGTTCTTC. Using reference TRBV7-3 and TRBJ2-1 for the parts outside the CDR3, the full variable domain is GAGVSQTPSNKVTEKGKYVELRCDPISGHTALYWYRQSLGQGPEFLIYFQGTGAADDSGLPNDRFFAVRPEGSVSTLKIQRTERGDSAVYLCASSLRLAGGRIDEQFFGPGTRLTVL.

The chain has TRBV7-2 and TRBJ2-7; D may be TRBD2 (6 bases). Trimming cost V 8 bases and J 2 bases, with 13 bases left between them. This CDR3 spans 13 amino acids. CDR1 and CDR2 (germline): SGHTA, FQGNSA. CDR3 amino acids: CASAGLLTYEQYF. CDR3 sequence (DNA): TGTGCCAGCGCGGGACTTCTAACCTACGAGCAGTACTTC. Together with reference TRBV7-2 and TRBJ2-7, the CDR3 gives the full variable domain: GAGVSQSPSNKVTEKGKDVELRCDPISGHTALYWYRQSLGQGLEFLIYFQGNSAPDKSGLPSDRFSAERTGGSVSTLTIQRTQQEDSAVYLCASAGLLTYEQYFGPGTRLTVT.

V is TRBV5-6 and J is TRBJ2-7; D possibly corresponds to TRBD2 (6 bases). Germline-derived CDR1 and CDR2 are SGHDT and YYEEEE. The CDR3 contains 15 residues. V was cut by 0 bases and J by 4 bases, with 14 bases left in between. The CDR3 region is CASSLGGDVYYEQYF. The CDR3 coding sequence is TGTGCCAGCAGCTTGGGGGGGGACGTATATTACGAGCAGTACTTC.

The rearrangement uses TRBV6-5 and TRBJ1-4; no clear D gene. V gave up 6 bases and J gave up 5 bases, with 10 bases separating them. CDR3 length equals 13 residues. CDR1 and CDR2 (germline): MNHEY, SVGAGI. CDR3 protein: CASSRTENEKLFF. CDR3 nucleotides: TGTGCCAGCAGCCGGACTGAGAATGAAAAACTGTTTTTT.